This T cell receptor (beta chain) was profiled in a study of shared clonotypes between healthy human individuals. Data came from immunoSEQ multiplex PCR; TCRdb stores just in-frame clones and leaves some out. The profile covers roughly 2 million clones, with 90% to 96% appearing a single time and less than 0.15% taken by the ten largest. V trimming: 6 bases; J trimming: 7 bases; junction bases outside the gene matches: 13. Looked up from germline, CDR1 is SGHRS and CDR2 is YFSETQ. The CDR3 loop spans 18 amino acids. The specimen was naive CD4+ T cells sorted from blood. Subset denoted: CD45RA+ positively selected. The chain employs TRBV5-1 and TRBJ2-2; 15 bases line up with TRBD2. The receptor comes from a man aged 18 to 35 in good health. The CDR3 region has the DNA TGCGCCAGCACCCGGACTAGCGGGAGGGCCGGGTTTGACGGGGAGCTGTTTTTT. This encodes CASTRTSGRAGFDGELFF.